The 11 T cell receptor beta chains below were found in one sample sequenced in a study of T-cell reconstitution after alpha-beta-depleted transplantation in children. During its preparation, the TCRbeta library received unique molecular identifiers. TCRdb re-analysed the PCR reads in MiXCR, keeping a single row per CDR3 protein. The table records some 460,000 distinct CDR3 sequences, about 17% of them present only once. Sample: PBMCs, mostly from graft donor cells, taken 360 days after TCRalphabeta/CD19-depleted stem cell transplant. Source of these receptors: a boy in the first two years of life who had a stem cell transplant for Wiskott-Aldrich syndrome, so the T cells may come from the graft donor.

This clonotype was seen more than once but under ten times. The chain is built from TRBV5-1 and TRBJ2-7; TRBD2 matches at 9 bases. Per germline, CDR1 SGHRS and CDR2 YFSETQ. The trim removed 5 bases at V and 5 bases at J, leaving 8 bases unmatched. This CDR3 has 14 residues. The CDR3 loop reads CASSSIAGVHEQYF. Written as DNA, the CDR3 is TGCGCCAGCAGTAGTATAGCGGGAGTCCACGAGCAGTACTTC.

CDR3 nucleotide sequence: TGTGCCAGCTCACCATTAGAAGGGGGTGAGCAGTTCTTC. Its protein product is CASSPLEGGEQFF. The chain joins TRBV18 to TRBJ2-1; possibly TRBD1 for D (6 bases). The CDR3 contains 13 residues. V was trimmed by 2 bases and J by 9 bases, leaving 11 bases between them. Germline V gene lookup returns CDR1 KGHSH and CDR2 LQKENI.

This chain connects TRBV3-1 to TRBJ2-3; D is undetermined. In germline, CDR1 is LGHDT, CDR2 YNNKEL (reference sequence). The V gene lost 4 bases and the J gene lost 0 bases, with 5 bases spanning the gap. The CDR3 totals 13 residues. Here the CDR3 reads CASSLQSTDTQYF. CDR3 coding DNA: TGTGCCAGCAGCCTCCAGAGCACAGATACGCAGTATTTT.

The chain carries TRBV14 and TRBJ2-2; a possible D gene is TRBD2 (5 bases). Germline-derived CDR1 and CDR2 are SGHDN and FVKESK. CDR3 length: 16 amino acids. The germline V and J ends were trimmed by 5 bases and 1 base, with 14 bases remaining between them. The CDR3 region is CASSKLRAQNTGELFF. In nucleotides, the CDR3 is TGTGCCAGCAGCAAGTTGCGGGCACAGAACACCGGGGAGCTGTTTTTT.

The gene calls are TRBV6-1 and TRBJ2-1, with D unclear. The CDR3 extends over 15 amino acids. Germline-derived CDR1 and CDR2 are MNHNS and SASEGT. Trimming pared 7 bases from V and 0 bases from J, leaving 13 bases between. CDR3 region: CASTARWGSYNEQFF. For the CDR3, the DNA is TGTGCCAGCACAGCTAGATGGGGCTCCTACAATGAGCAGTTCTTC.

This clonotype occurred a few times. The V gene is TRBV4-1, the J gene TRBJ2-1; D is perhaps TRBD2 (6 bases). The V end was cut by 2 bases, the J end by 0 bases, with 17 bases between. This CDR3 has 18 residues. The germline CDR1 and CDR2 sequences are MGHRA and YSYEKL. The CDR3 sequence: CASSQLGLSRSSYNEQFF. Written as DNA, the CDR3 is TGCGCCAGCAGCCAATTGGGACTTAGCCGCAGCTCCTACAATGAGCAGTTCTTC.

The J gene is TRBJ2-1, the V gene TRBV7-9, with TRBD1 identical over 8 bases. The CDR3 extends over 15 amino acids. The germline V gene has CDR1 SEHNR and CDR2 FQNEAQ (reference sequence). The V gene end was trimmed by 6 bases and the J gene end by 6 bases; junction bases not matched to a gene: 10. The CDR3 loop is CASRGRTGKRNEQFF. CDR3 bases: TGTGCCAGCAGGGGCAGGACAGGGAAGCGCAATGAGCAGTTCTTC.

CDR3 sequence: CASTGVSYNEQFF. In DNA, the CDR3 is TGTGCCAGCACAGGAGTCTCCTACAATGAGCAGTTCTTC. V and J are TRBV6-2 or TRBV6-3 and TRBJ2-1; D is uncertain. V dropped 7 bases and J dropped 0 bases, with 7 bases sitting between them. CDR1 is MNHEY, CDR2 SVGEGT, per germline. The CDR3 runs 13 residues.

The chain recombines TRBV5-1 with TRBJ2-7; the D is unclear. Germline loops: CDR1 SGHRS, CDR2 YFSETQ. Trimming pared 3 bases from V and 4 bases from J, leaving 11 bases between. The CDR3 spans 13 residues. CDR3 coding DNA: TGCGCCAGCAGCTCTTTCGGACGGTACGAGCAGTACTTC. As protein: CASSSFGRYEQYF.

This clonotype came up a few times. The genes are TRBV29-1 and TRBJ2-3; D call uncertain. From germline, CDR1 is SQVTM and CDR2 ANQGSEA. This CDR3 contains 14 residues. With 4 bases removed from V and 3 bases from J, the gap between germline ends came to 14 bases. CDR3 amino acids: CSVALWLETDTQYF. CDR3 bases: TGCAGCGTTGCCCTTTGGCTAGAAACAGATACGCAGTATTTT.

In its sample, this clonotype was seen many times. The chain couples TRBV6-2 or TRBV6-3 to TRBJ1-5, with a tentative D call TRBD1 (5 bases). The length of the CDR3 is 13 residues. Between the trimmed V and J ends, which lost 5 bases and 5 bases, there was a span of 10 bases. Germline lookup yields CDR1 MNHEY and CDR2 SVGEGT. This CDR3 reads CASSPGTHQPQHF. The DNA for the CDR3 is TGTGCCAGCAGTCCCGGGACTCATCAGCCCCAGCATTTT.